This section outlines one T cell receptor (beta chain) sequence together with its context. The data were obtained in a study of cytomegalovirus exposure and HLA in healthy donors. The data were produced by immunoSEQ multiplex PCR, yet TCRdb's version contains in-frame clones alone and is incomplete. The sample consists of 150,000 to 200,000 clones, approximately 84% of them appearing once. The J segment lost 6 bases and the V segment lost 6 bases, leaving 6 bases of the junction unmatched. Germline CDR1 MDHEN, CDR2 SYDVKM. The CDR3 spans 14 residues. The V call is TRBV28, the J call TRBJ2-7, with 12 bases identical to TRBD2. This TCR was sampled from a man younger than 30 in good health and CMV-seropositive. The sample consisted of PBMCs. CDR3 coding DNA: TGTGCCAGCAGCTTCCCGGGACTAGCGGGCGAGCAGTACTTC. Its translation is CASSFPGLAGEQYF.